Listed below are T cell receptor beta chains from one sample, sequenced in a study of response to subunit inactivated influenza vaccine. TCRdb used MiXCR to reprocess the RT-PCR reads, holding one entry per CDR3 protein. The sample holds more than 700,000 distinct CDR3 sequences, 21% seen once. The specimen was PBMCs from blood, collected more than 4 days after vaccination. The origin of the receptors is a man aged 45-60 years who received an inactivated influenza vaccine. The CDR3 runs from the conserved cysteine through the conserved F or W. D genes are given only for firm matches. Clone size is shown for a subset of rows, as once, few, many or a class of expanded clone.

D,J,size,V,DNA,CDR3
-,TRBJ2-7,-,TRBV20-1,TGCAGTGCTAGAGATATAAGGGGGGGGTCCTACGAGCAGTACTTC,CSARDIRGGSYEQYF
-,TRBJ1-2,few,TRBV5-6,TGTGCCAGCAGCGGCTGGGGACGGGATTATGGCTACACCTTC,CASSGWGRDYGYTF
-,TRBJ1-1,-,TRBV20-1,TGCAGTGCTAGAGATCGGGGTGGGGGAACTGAAGCTTTCTTT,CSARDRGGGTEAFF
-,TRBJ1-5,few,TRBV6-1,TGTGCCAGCAGCCAAGGGACACCTCCTAGCAATCAGCCCCAGCATTTT,CASSQGTPPSNQPQHF
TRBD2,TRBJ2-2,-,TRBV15,TGTGCCACCAGCAGAGATGGGAGGGGTATTGGGGAGCTGTTTTTT,CATSRDGRGIGELFF
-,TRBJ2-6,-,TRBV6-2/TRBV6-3,TGTGCCAGCAGTTACGTCAGGGGTCAGAACTCTGGGGCCAACGTCCTGACTTTC,CASSYVRGQNSGANVLTF
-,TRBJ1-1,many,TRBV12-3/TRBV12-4,TGTGCCAGCAGTTTCGGACAGTTGGGCACTGAAGCTTTCTTT,CASSFGQLGTEAFF
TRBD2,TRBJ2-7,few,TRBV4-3,TGCGCCAGCAGCCAAGTGCTAGCGGGAGCCTACGAGCAGTACTTC,CASSQVLAGAYEQYF
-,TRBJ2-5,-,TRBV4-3,TGCGCCAGCAGCCAAGATTTAATGGGCAGGGGAGAGACCCAGTACTTC,CASSQDLMGRGETQYF
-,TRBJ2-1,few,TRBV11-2,TGTGCCAGCAGCCCACAAAGGGTTGAGCAGTTCTTC,CASSPQRVEQFF
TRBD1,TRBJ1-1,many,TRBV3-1,TGTGCCAGCAGCCAAGGGCAGGGGGGGACTGAAGCTTTCTTT,CASSQGQGGTEAFF
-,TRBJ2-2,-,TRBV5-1,TGCGCCAGCAGCTTGAGTAGCGCAGCGAACACCGGGGAGCTGTTTTTT,CASSLSSAANTGELFF